The entry that follows covers one T cell receptor (beta chain) sequence. The CDR3 sequence is 13 residues long. Trimming left V 3 bases short and J 7 bases short, with 12 bases between. CDR1 is SGHTA and CDR2 is FQGNSA in the germline V gene. The data belong to a study of blood T cell repertoires in COVID-19. Original processing methods: By means of reference gene primer amplification, nucleated cell counts were estimated. TCRdb's table, derived via immunoSEQ multiplex PCR, lists solely in-frame clones and lacks some. For V, J and clone size, that table is used; D and trimming come from the DNA. The profile shows about 210,000 clones, approximately 88% of them singletons. Adults between about 18 and 95 years of age took part from fewer than 30 US areas. Self-reported history from a screening survey and questionnaire set each donor's cohort.

The sequence was obtained from a woman between 40 and 55 years old with acute COVID-19. This chain links TRBV7-2 with TRBJ1-1; D is unclear. Specimen: PBMCs or T cells enriched from blood (not recorded which). The CDR3 spells CASSFDDWVEAFF. The CDR3 coding sequence is TGTGCCAGCAGCTTCGACGACTGGGTTGAAGCTTTCTTT.